This T cell receptor (beta chain) was recovered during a study of shared clonotypes between healthy human individuals. From germline, CDR1 is SGHTA and CDR2 FQGNSA. CDR3 size: 14 residues. V was clipped by 1 base and J by 9 bases, with 13 bases between them. TCRdb's table, derived via immunoSEQ multiplex PCR, lists solely in-frame clones and lacks some. The sample yields under 2.5 million clones, approximately 90% seen once. The sequenced sample was naive CD4+ T cells from PBMCs. The sample's subset: CD45RA+ positively selected. The chain employs TRBV7-2 and TRBJ1-5, with unresolved D. This sequence originates from a man between 18 and 29 years old in good health. Some clones in this sample may be carry-over from other donors' samples. CDR3 in amino acids: CASSLEAVTGPQHF. The CDR3 nucleotides are TGTGCCAGCAGCTTAGAGGCGGTGACGGGGCCCCAGCATTTT.